This T cell receptor (beta chain) was sequenced during a study of spatial heterogeneity in lung cancer. Germline CDR1 SNHLY, CDR2 FYNNEI. The V segment lost 8 bases and the J segment 2 bases; nucleotides outside the gene matches: 13. There are 16 residues in the CDR3. Unique molecular identifiers, one per molecule, were present on every TCR cDNA molecule. TCRdb passed the 5' RACE reads through MiXCR, listing each CDR3 protein once. The table lists tens of thousands of distinct CDR3 sequences, 10% to 15% of them singletons, with approximately 39% in the top ten. Indicated time point: sample taken at primary tumor resection. Sequencing of whole RNA from tumor, nontumor lung or frozen PBMC involved no sorting. A total of around 67 untreated early-stage non-small cell lung cancer patients served as donors. General study points: At tumor resection, ubiquitous expanded TCRs were detected in blood more often than later.

This clonotype has more than one count but fewer than ten. No antigen is known for it. The chain carries TRBV2 and TRBJ1-1; the match to TRBD1 covers 8 bases. Sequences were derived from PBMCs, sampled at surgery. The receptor comes from a male donor with early-stage non-small cell lung cancer. The CDR3 bases are TGTGCCAGCCTCTCAACGGGGACAGGTAAAAACACTGAAGCTTTCTTT. Protein sequence: CASLSTGTGKNTEAFF.